The table lists the clone carrying this TCR beta chain with a few counts. Its antigen is still unknown. Each CDR3 protein gets one entry after TCRdb re-called the 5' RACE reads with MiXCR. The sample has roughly 38,000 distinct CDR3 sequences; more than 15% are singletons. In germline, CDR1 is SQVTM, CDR2 ANQGSEA. This CDR3 contains 11 residues. V dropped 5 bases and J dropped 8 bases, with 12 bases sitting between them. These data belong to a study of CD8 T cells in ankylosing spondylitis. Findings and caveats of the study: In ankylosing spondylitis patients, matched synovial fluid reportedly showed significant enrichment of disease-linked clones.

The chain joins TRBV29-1 to TRBJ1-2; tentatively, D is TRBD1 (5 bases). Sequenced material: blood. The receptor was isolated from a male donor with ankylosing spondylitis or in good health (not recorded which). This CDR3 is CSVSAGGGYTF. The DNA for the CDR3 is TGCAGCGTTTCCGCGGGGGGAGGCTACACCTTC. The full variable domain, completed using reference TRBV29-1 and TRBJ1-2, is SAVISQKPSRDICQRGTSLTIQCQVDSQVTMMFWYRQQPGQSLTLIATANQGSEATYESGFVIDKFPISRPNLTFSTLTVSNMSPEDSSIYLCSVSAGGGYTFGSGTRLTVV.